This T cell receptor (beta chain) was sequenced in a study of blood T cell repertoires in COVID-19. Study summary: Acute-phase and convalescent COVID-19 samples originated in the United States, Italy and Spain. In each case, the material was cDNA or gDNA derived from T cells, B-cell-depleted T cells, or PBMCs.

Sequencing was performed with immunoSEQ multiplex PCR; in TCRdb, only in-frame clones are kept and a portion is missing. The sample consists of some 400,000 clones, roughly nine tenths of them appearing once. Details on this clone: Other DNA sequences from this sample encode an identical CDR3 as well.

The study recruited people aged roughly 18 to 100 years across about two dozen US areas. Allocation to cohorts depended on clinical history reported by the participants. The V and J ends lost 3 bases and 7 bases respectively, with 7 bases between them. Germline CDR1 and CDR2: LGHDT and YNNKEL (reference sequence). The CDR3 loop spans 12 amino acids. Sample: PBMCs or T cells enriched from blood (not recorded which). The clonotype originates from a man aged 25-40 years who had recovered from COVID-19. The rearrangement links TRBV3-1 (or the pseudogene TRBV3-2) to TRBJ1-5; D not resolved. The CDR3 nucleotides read TGTGCCAGCAGCCAGGGCAGCCAGCCCCAGCATTTT. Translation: CASSQGSQPQHF.